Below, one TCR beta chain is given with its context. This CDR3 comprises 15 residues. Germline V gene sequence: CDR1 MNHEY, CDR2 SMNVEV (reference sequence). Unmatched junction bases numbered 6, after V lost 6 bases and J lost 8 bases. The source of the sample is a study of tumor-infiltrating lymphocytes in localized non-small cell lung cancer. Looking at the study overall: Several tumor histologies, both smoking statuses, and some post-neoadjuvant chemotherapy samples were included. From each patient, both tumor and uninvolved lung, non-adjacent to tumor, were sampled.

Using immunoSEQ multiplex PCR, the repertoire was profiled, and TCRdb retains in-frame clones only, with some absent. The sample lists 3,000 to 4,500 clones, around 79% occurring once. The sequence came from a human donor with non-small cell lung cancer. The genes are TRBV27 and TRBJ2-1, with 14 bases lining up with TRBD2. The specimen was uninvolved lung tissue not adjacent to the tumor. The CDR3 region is CASRGTSGSIYEQFF. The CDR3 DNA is TGTGCCAGCAGAGGGACTAGCGGGAGTATCTATGAGCAGTTCTTC.